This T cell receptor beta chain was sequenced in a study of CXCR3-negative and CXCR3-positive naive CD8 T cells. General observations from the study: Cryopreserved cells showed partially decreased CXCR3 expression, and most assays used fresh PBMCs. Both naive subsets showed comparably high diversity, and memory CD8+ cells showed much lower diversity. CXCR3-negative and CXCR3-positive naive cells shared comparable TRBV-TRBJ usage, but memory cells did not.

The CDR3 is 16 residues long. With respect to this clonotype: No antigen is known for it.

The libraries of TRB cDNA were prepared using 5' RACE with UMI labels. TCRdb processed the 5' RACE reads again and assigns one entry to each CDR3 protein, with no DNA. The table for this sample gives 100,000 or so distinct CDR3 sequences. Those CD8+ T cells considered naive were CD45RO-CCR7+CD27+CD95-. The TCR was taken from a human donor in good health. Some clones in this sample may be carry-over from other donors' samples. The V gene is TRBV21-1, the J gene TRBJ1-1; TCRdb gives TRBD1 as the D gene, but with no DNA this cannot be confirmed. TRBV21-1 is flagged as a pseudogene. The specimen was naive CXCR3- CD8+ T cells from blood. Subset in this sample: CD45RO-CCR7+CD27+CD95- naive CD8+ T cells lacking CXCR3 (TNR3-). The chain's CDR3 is CASSSPAGRENTEAFF.